This TCR beta chain was captured by sequencing in a study of naive and memory T cell subsets (dated by TCRdb to between 2016 and 2019). Concerning the study at large: An open-source, UMI-based TCR alpha and beta sequencing pipeline was applied to sorted naive and memory peripheral blood T cell subsets. IgG serology results and the functional CMV T cell responses were in complete agreement. RNA was DNase-treated and reverse transcribed with TCR constant-region primers, mostly using SuperScript III. General findings and caveats noted by the study authors: In both CD4 and CD8 cells, going from naive through CM, EM and EMRA, the Gini index went up while Shannon and inverse Simpson diversity went down. Naive repertoires, especially CD8, contained a few larger clonotypes, possibly memory cells re-expressing CD45RA. TCR abundance followed a power law whose exponent differed between naive and memory subsets but was consistent across the three individuals. RNA-based TCR counts may be influenced by expression changes linked to T cell activation and differentiation. Single alpha or beta chain sequences, rather than paired alpha/beta receptors, were used to define clonotypes. Following error correction, more than 95% of naive TCR sequences occurred only once, which made naive abundance distributions much steeper than those of memory subsets. The repertoire findings for the naive and memory subsets could not be validated, as no ground truth was available.

V is reduced by 4 bases and J by 3 bases, leaving a spacing of 13 bases between them. The germline V gene specifies SQVTM as CDR1 and ANQGSEA as CDR2. The CDR3 starts with the cysteine, ends with the phenylalanine, and has 13 residues. The DNA shown is the 39-base CDR3, in frame from base 1. From the second PCR step on, the TCR alpha and beta chain libraries were amplified in separate reactions. Donor CMV status was determined by IFNgamma production from CD4+ T cells after overnight stimulation of fresh PBMCs with CMV viral lysate. Using Miltenyi beads, CD4 T cells were first positively selected, and CD8 T cells were then positively selected from the CD4-negative fraction. After staining for CD3, CD4, CD8, CD45RA, CD27 and a live/dead dye, cells were sorted on a BD Aria II into four subsets based on CD45RA and CD27. Blood came from a few healthy volunteers, each fractionated into CD4 and CD8 T cells and then into four differentiation subsets. Approximately 0.13 L of peripheral blood was drawn per donor, and PBMC were isolated by Ficoll-Paque PLUS density-gradient centrifugation. Sorted cells were lysed in RLT buffer, after which RNA was extracted using a Qiagen RNeasy kit and stored at -80 degrees C.

With regard to this clonotype: What this receptor recognizes is not known. No base-level quality is on record; no much larger clone is a single base apart.

Receptor amplification or capture employed UMI-ligation and nested PCR. The beta constant-region primer was an equimolar mix of two oligonucleotides covering both TRBC1 and TRBC2. T4 RNA ligase 1 ligated a single-stranded oligonucleotide carrying the SP2 primer and a 12-nucleotide UMI to the cDNA 3' end. Four rounds of PCR were used to amplify ligated cDNA, with nested alpha and beta constant-region primers being used together with the SP2 primer. Incubation of the ligation reaction was carried out at 16 degrees C for about 20-25 hours. PCR2 was typically run as a SYBR Green qPCR and stopped at a predetermined threshold to prevent over-amplification. Every purification after the first one was done using Agencourt AMPure XP magnetic beads. Library quantification was done by Qubit, followed by a TapeStation check on which the main peak was expected at around 650 bp. Sequencing of the pooled libraries was done on an Illumina MiSeq using v2 2x251 paired-end kits, which typically yielded roughly 0.9-2.2 million reads per sample. Each sample library was pooled at approximately 3.6 nM, and roughly 5-8% PhiX was included to improve cluster recognition. Per the source publication's procedure: Using tag matching that tolerated one base-pair mismatch, Decombinator assigned V and J genes to FASTQ reads that had been processed by Demultiplexor. UMIs were used by Collapsinator to correct both sequencing errors and frequency errors arising from PCR heterogeneity. TCRs were translated and CDR3s were extracted from the conserved cysteine to the FGXG phenylalanine by CDR3Translator, with non-productive sequences being flagged. Gini, Shannon entropy and inverse Simpson indices were calculated on repertoires subsampled to equal numbers of UMI-defined TCRs. Within the linear range, a power law was fitted to clonotype abundance distributions using maximum likelihood. On one naive CD8 sample, the pipeline and MIGEC gave similar UMI counts, unique TCR numbers and clonal distributions. One analysis removed from the naive repertoire any naive TCRs that were also present in any memory subset from the same donor. A set of some 7,000 CMV-associated CDR3 sequences, compiled from VDJdb and a published dataset, was used to search the repertoires. TCRdb reanalyzed the raw reads on its own, using fastp at Q25 for trimming and MiXCR for clone calling, and kept in-frame beta chains. Each CDR3 protein appears once, grouped with its most common genes and DNA. V and J calls and clone size were set by TCRdb, not the authors. For this sample the table gives about 150,000 distinct CDR3 sequences, of which over 15% were detected only once. The top ten constitute roughly 0.13% of the sample.

The sequence derives from a human donor in good health. The specimen sequenced was naive CD4+ T cells from blood. In light of the paper, this sample's cell subset or site label describes: naive T cells, CD45RA high CD27+. The chain uses TRBV29-1 and TRBJ2-7; matching of 5 bases hints at TRBD2 as the D gene. CDR3 protein: CSVVTGFDYEQYF. The nucleotide sequence is TGCAGCGTTGTTACGGGATTCGACTACGAGCAGTACTTC.